A selection of T cell receptor beta chains follows, all from one sample in a study of human T cells and chemical hapten exposure. TCRdb re-called the RACE reads through MiXCR, storing one row per CDR3 protein. The sample contains 39,000 or so distinct CDR3 sequences, approximately 3.6% of which appear only once. Sequenced here: whole blood, sampled in connection with sensitization to the hapten diphenylcyclopropenone (DPC). The receptors come from a man aged 50 to 59 with alopecia areata. Some clones in this sample may be carry-over from other donors' samples. CDR3s include the opening cysteine and the closing phenylalanine or tryptophan. A D gene is named only where the DNA matches it firmly. Size tells how often a clone was seen (once, few, many) or the class of an expanded clone, and some rows leave it out.

J gene,clone size,V gene,D gene,CDR3 DNA,CDR3 protein
TRBJ2-5,many,TRBV19,NA,TGTGCCAGTAGTGTCCCCCAAGAGACCCAGTACTTC,CASSVPQETQYF
TRBJ1-4,many,TRBV6-5,NA,TGTGCCAGCAGTTATGGGGGGGCTAATGAAAAACTGTTTTTT,CASSYGGANEKLFF
TRBJ1-5,many,TRBV19,NA,TGTGCCAGTAGGCCCCGGGGTCAAAGCGACCAGCCCCAGCATTTT,CASRPRGQSDQPQHF
TRBJ2-1,many,TRBV20-1,TRBD2,TGCAGTGCTAGCTTAGCGGGAAGTACCTACAATGAGCAGTTCTTC,CSASLAGSTYNEQFF
TRBJ2-1,many,TRBV20-1,TRBD2,TGCAGTGCTCCGGGGACTAGCGGGAGTTTAGGGGAGCAGTTCTTC,CSAPGTSGSLGEQFF
TRBJ2-1,many,TRBV11-3,NA,TGTGCCAGCAGCTCAAGGGGGAGAACGTTTAAGAGCTCCTACAATGAGCAGTTCTTC,CASSSRGRTFKSSYNEQFF
TRBJ2-6,many,TRBV7-2,NA,TGTGCCAGCAGCTTAGGTCGTGGTGAGGGGGCCAACGTCCTGACTTTC,CASSLGRGEGANVLTF
TRBJ2-1,NA,TRBV2,TRBD2,TGTGCCAGCAGTGAGAGTAGCGGGAGTTCCAATGAGCAGTTCTTC,CASSESSGSSNEQFF
TRBJ2-1,many,TRBV5-1,TRBD2,TGCGCCACCTCGGGACTAGCGGGAGACTATGAGCAGTTCTTC,CATSGLAGDYEQFF
TRBJ2-1,many,TRBV20-1,TRBD2,TGCAGTGCTAGAGACGGGACTAGCGGGGACAATGAGCAGTTCTTC,CSARDGTSGDNEQFF
TRBJ1-2,few,TRBV12-3/TRBV12-4,NA,TGTGCCAGCAGCCTGGACACCGACTATGGCTACACCTTC,CASSLDTDYGYTF
TRBJ1-4,NA,TRBV15,TRBD1,TGTGCCACCAGCAGAGTACAGGGGCTTAATGAAAAACTGTTTTTT,CATSRVQGLNEKLFF
TRBJ2-3,many,TRBV7-8,NA,TGTGCCAGCAGCCCCCGCGGAGGGGGTCCGGGAGATACGCAGTATTTT,CASSPRGGGPGDTQYF
TRBJ1-5,NA,TRBV14,TRBD1,TGTGCCAGCAGCCAAGAAGTGGACAGGATCAGCAATCAGCCCCAGCATTTT,CASSQEVDRISNQPQHF
TRBJ2-7,many,TRBV6-1,TRBD1,TGTGCCAGCAGAGACAGGGGGCCGTACGAGCAGTACTTC,CASRDRGPYEQYF
TRBJ1-5,few,TRBV6-1,TRBD1,TGTGCCAGCAGTGAGACAGGGGGAAGGAGGCCCCAGCATTTT,CASSETGGRRPQHF
TRBJ2-5,many,TRBV5-1,TRBD1,TGCGCCAGCAGCGGGGGGACAGGGCCGGAGACCCAGTACTTC,CASSGGTGPETQYF
TRBJ2-1,few,TRBV6-2/TRBV6-3,NA,TGTGCCAGCAGTTACTCGATGCGGGGCCAGGAGCAGTTCTTC,CASSYSMRGQEQFF
TRBJ2-7,many,TRBV6-2/TRBV6-3,NA,TGTGCCAGCAGTGAGATGATGACCATGTACGAGCAGTACTTC,CASSEMMTMYEQYF
TRBJ2-1,NA,TRBV28,TRBD2,TGTGCCAGCTCCGGGACTATTCTTAACAATGAGCAGTTCTTC,CASSGTILNNEQFF
TRBJ2-7,many,TRBV19,NA,TGTGCCAGTAGTCTCGGACAGTCCTACCTCTCCTACGAGCAGTACTTC,CASSLGQSYLSYEQYF
TRBJ1-2,many,TRBV12-3/TRBV12-4,TRBD1,TGTGCCAGCAGACGAGGACAGGGCGGCTATGGCTACACCTTC,CASRRGQGGYGYTF
TRBJ2-3,many,TRBV5-1,TRBD2,TGCGCCAGCAGCCGTAGCGGGAGGGCCAGATCAGAGACGCAGTATTTT,CASSRSGRARSETQYF
TRBJ2-2,many,TRBV24-1,TRBD1,TGTGCCACCAGAGCGGGACAGGGGACCGGGGAGCTGTTTTTT,CATRAGQGTGELFF
TRBJ1-3,many,TRBV5-1,NA,TGCGCCAGCAGCTTAGGGACCTTTCAAGCCGGAAACACCATATATTTT,CASSLGTFQAGNTIYF
TRBJ2-2,many,TRBV20-1,NA,TGCAGTGCTAGACCACAGCGGGCAGCCGGGGAGCTGTTTTTT,CSARPQRAAGELFF
TRBJ2-1,many,TRBV4-1,NA,TGCGCCAGCAGCCAACGTTATACCTCGAGCCTGGAGGAGCAGTTCTTC,CASSQRYTSSLEEQFF
TRBJ2-2,many,TRBV10-1,TRBD2,TGCGCCAGCAAAGCTAGCGGTGTGGGGACCGGGGAGCTGTTTTTT,CASKASGVGTGELFF
TRBJ1-4,many,TRBV5-4,NA,TGTGCCAGCAGCCCACAAGGGGGTGCAACTAATGAAAAACTGTTTTTT,CASSPQGGATNEKLFF
TRBJ1-2,many,TRBV14,NA,TGTGCCAGCAGCCAAGTATTCGGGACCGAGAAGGGCTACACCTTC,CASSQVFGTEKGYTF
TRBJ2-3,many,TRBV7-9,NA,TGTGCCAGCAGCCAATCGATAAATACAGATACGCAGTATTTT,CASSQSINTDTQYF
TRBJ2-1,NA,TRBV29-1,NA,TGCAGCGTTGAAGGGATGAGGGGGGCTGGACTGTACAATGAGCAGTTCTTC,CSVEGMRGAGLYNEQFF
TRBJ2-1,many,TRBV24-1,TRBD2,TGTGCCACCAGTGGGGCTAGCGGCCCGATCGGAACCTCCTACAATGAGCAGTTCTTC,CATSGASGPIGTSYNEQFF
TRBJ2-7,many,TRBV3-1,NA,TGTGCCAGCAGCCAAGGGGTAGCGGAGTACGAGCAGTACTTC,CASSQGVAEYEQYF
TRBJ1-1,many,TRBV7-2,NA,TGTGCCAGCAGCTCCCAGAGGGTGAACACTGAAGCTTTCTTT,CASSSQRVNTEAFF
TRBJ2-5,many,TRBV15,NA,TGTGCCACCAGCAGAAATGGCCAAGAGACCCAGTACTTC,CATSRNGQETQYF
TRBJ2-7,many,TRBV5-1,NA,TGCGCCAGCAGCTCGAACATCGGCCTGAGCTCCTACGAGCAGTACTTC,CASSSNIGLSSYEQYF